This note documents a single TCR beta chain sequence. This clonotype appeared a few times. Its antigen is currently not known. No much larger clone is present one base from it, and per-base qualities are unavailable. From its cysteine to its phenylalanine, the CDR3 spans 13 amino acids. This entry keeps only the CDR3 DNA: 39 bases, framed from base 1. Germline trimming: 10 bases from V, 1 base from J; junction bases outside gene matches: 6. From a lookup of the germline V gene (reference sequence), CDR1 and CDR2 are LGHDT and YNNKEL. The library was prepared using RACE. Sequencer: NextSeq 500. During library preparation, unique molecular identifiers were attached to individual cDNA molecules so that TCRs could be counted in a quantitative, reproducible way. From each blood RNA sample, both TCR alpha and TCR beta chains were sequenced. On the study's bioinformatics: The median number of TCRs per sample was roughly 98,000, ranging from roughly 23,224 to 690,600. The Decombinator software suite was used to annotate V, J and CDR3 in the TCR reads. For PS versus PT1 abundance plots, all samples were subsampled to the same number of TCRs (28,000). TCRs were defined as expanded if absent before sensitization and observed at least eight times at the 2-week time point. The public sequencing data were trimmed at Q25 with fastp and processed into clonotypes with MiXCR by TCRdb, which kept only in-frame beta chains. Entries are consolidated by CDR3 protein sequence, retaining the most common genes and DNA. The V and J calls were determined by TCRdb, not by the authors. Within this sample are a few hundred thousand distinct CDR3 sequences, with about 9.4% of them counted one time only. Of the sample, around 2.5% is held by the ten largest clones.

The meaning of the sample's time point label: pre-sensitization, week 0. The treatment or condition tag for this specimen amounts to: therapeutic diphenylcyclopropenone sensitization with weekly scalp DPC. Blood at each patch-test visit was drawn before the patch test was applied. Patients were eligible if aged 18 to 70, diagnosed with alopecia and judged suitable for DPC therapy, and pregnant patients were excluded. Unfractionated whole blood was collected in Tempus Blood RNA tubes, and total RNA was extracted from that blood. This sample is drawn from a study of human T cells and chemical hapten exposure (dated by TCRdb to the early 2020s). For context, the study as a whole: For sensitization, 2% DPC in acetone was applied to a roughly 2 cm by roughly 2 cm area of upper inner arm skin. This study followed changes in the peripheral blood TCR repertoire in vivo during primary and secondary sensitization of alopecia patients to the hapten diphenylcyclopropenone (DPC). Under 30 alopecia patients gave blood for TCR sequencing at one to four time points (pre-sensitization, 2, 6 and 24 weeks). Throughout the study period of around 24 weeks, patients also received therapeutic DPC doses to the scalp every week. Blood samples were taken from patients before sensitization (week 0) and at 2, 6 and about 24 weeks after DPC sensitization. The mostly female patient cohort included alopecia areata with under or over 50% scalp involvement, alopecia totalis and alopecia universalis. Patch testing was performed on the upper back with Finn chambers containing 0.01% DPC, and the patch tests were scored after 6 days according to International Contact Dermatitis Research Group standards. Libraries were combined into a pool for sequencing, and differences in TCR yield between samples came mainly from small differences in library volumes within the pool.

Paper-wide results and their limitations: Because every patient had alopecia, a presumed autoimmune disease, the patients' immune response might differ from that of healthy individuals. DPC sensitization did not change how many TCRs were above 1 in 1000 frequency, and no evidence was found of alterations in global repertoire structure. After repeated subsampling, the strength of the expansion versus patch-test correlation and the threshold at which it became significant changed. Patch test score was positively correlated with the number of PT1 expanded TCRs, with significance at thresholds 8, 16 and 32 but not at 4. Compared with pre-sensitization or healthy control sets, expanded TCRs formed significantly more large CDR3 similarity clusters, which is consistent with antigen-driven responses.

The chain employs TRBV3-1 and TRBJ2-7; 8 bases in the junction line up with TRBD2. The TCR sequence derives from a middle-aged woman with alopecia areata. Some clones in this sample may be carry-over from other donors' samples. The specimen comprised whole blood, sampled in connection with sensitization to the hapten diphenylcyclopropenone (DPC). The sequence in DNA is TGTGCCACACGACTAGCGAGTTCCTACGAGCAGTACTTC. It codes for CATRLASSYEQYF.